These 17 T cell receptor beta chains came from one sample sequenced in a study of CXCR3-negative and CXCR3-positive naive CD8 T cells. The method, 5' RACE with UMI labels, was used to prepare the TRB cDNA libraries. TCRdb reworked the 5' RACE reads into one entry per CDR3 protein, no DNA. The sample shows roughly 89,000 distinct CDR3 sequences, and roughly 1.1% sits with its ten largest clones. Material for sequencing was naive CXCR3- CD8+ T cells from blood. Subset here: CD45RO-CCR7+CD27+CD95- naive CD8+ T cells lacking CXCR3 (TNR3-). The receptor set was obtained from a human donor in good health. Some clones in this sample may be carry-over from other donors' samples.

The CDR3 region is CASSLVAGSLEGEQFF. The chain recombines TRBV7-8 with TRBJ2-1; with no DNA, the TCRdb D assignment of TRBD2 cannot be verified. CDR3 length: 16 residues. CDR1 is SGHVS, CDR2 FQNEAQ, per germline.

The rearrangement links TRBV20-1 to TRBJ2-5; TCRdb picks TRBD1, but there is no DNA to check that call. Germline CDR1 DFQATT, CDR2 SNEGSKA (reference sequence). This CDR3 spans 14 amino acids. This CDR3 reads CSSRASQGSETQYF.

The J gene is TRBJ2-7, the V gene TRBV7-9. Germline V gene sequence: CDR1 SEHNR, CDR2 FQNEAQ (reference sequence). The length of the CDR3 is 14 residues. CDR3 region: CASSLPGRAYEQYF. The full variable domain, rest sourced from reference TRBV7-9 and TRBJ2-7, is DTGVSQNPRHKITKRGQNVTFRCDPISEHNRLYWYRQTLGQGPEFLTYFQNEAQLEKSRLLSDRFSAERPKGSFSTLEIQRTEQGDSAMYLCASSLPGRAYEQYFGPGTRLTVT.

The chain couples TRBV5-1 to TRBJ2-7; the TRBD1 assignment by TCRdb is unverifiable without DNA. Per the germline V gene, CDR1 is SGHRS and CDR2 is YFSETQ. The CDR3 has 14 residues. CDR3 loop: CASSRGTGTHEQYF.

The genes are TRBV29-1 and TRBJ2-3; no DNA is available, so the TRBD2 call from TCRdb remains unchecked. Germline V gene data show CDR1 as SQVTM and CDR2 as ANQGSEA. The CDR3 has 17 amino acids. The CDR3 region is CSVDFSRTSGKQDTQYF.

The gene calls are TRBV29-1 and TRBJ2-1. The length of the CDR3 is 11 residues. Looked up from germline, CDR1 is SQVTM and CDR2 is ANQGSEA. CDR3 sequence reads: CSLATYNEQFF.

This chain connects TRBV6-2 or TRBV6-3 to TRBJ1-2; TCRdb proposes TRBD1, but this gene call is untestable without DNA. The CDR3 consists of 20 residues. The germline gives CDR1 MNHEY, CDR2 SVGEGT. The chain's CDR3 is CASSYSSRQGIYRIDYGYTF.

The chain recombines TRBV29-1 with TRBJ1-2. The CDR3 has 12 amino acids. The germline CDR1 and CDR2 sequences are SQVTM and ANQGSEA. CDR3 amino acids: CSVVEENYGYTF.

The chain is built from TRBV10-2 and TRBJ2-1. This CDR3 region has 11 residues. CDR1 is WSHSY and CDR2 is SAAADI in the germline V gene. The CDR3 protein is CASSESSGQFF.

The J gene is TRBJ2-1, the V gene TRBV19; there is no DNA to check the TCRdb D call of TRBD1. Germline V lookup: CDR1 LNHDA, CDR2 SQIVND (reference sequence). This CDR3 is 12 amino acids long. The CDR3: CASSIVGGEQFF.

J is TRBJ2-3 and V is TRBV29-1; the TCRdb D gene call, TRBD2, has no DNA to confirm it. The CDR3 has 16 residues. Germline CDR1 reads SQVTM; CDR2 reads ANQGSEA. The CDR3 loop is CSVDGLAGESTDTQHF.

The chain uses TRBV29-1 and TRBJ2-7; with no DNA, the TCRdb D assignment of TRBD1 cannot be verified. The CDR3 runs to 13 residues. Germline V gene data show CDR1 as SQVTM and CDR2 as ANQGSEA. The CDR3 region is CSVRGPTPAEQYF.

This chain connects TRBV5-1 to TRBJ1-2. This CDR3 comprises 13 residues. CDR1 SGHRS and CDR2 YFSETQ come from the germline V gene. CDR3 residues: CASSLSTNYGYTF.

The V and J genes are TRBV7-2 and TRBJ2-7; there is no DNA to check the TCRdb D call of TRBD2. Germline V gene data show CDR1 as SGHTA and CDR2 as FQGNSA. This CDR3 has 15 amino acids. The CDR3 protein is CASSYTGTSGYEQYF.

The V call is TRBV6-2 or TRBV6-3, the J call TRBJ2-1. The CDR3 extends over 15 amino acids. Germline V gene lookup returns CDR1 MNHEY and CDR2 SVGEGT. The CDR3 here is CASSHTESSYNEQFF.

This rearrangement joins TRBV7-2 to TRBJ2-7; as DNA is missing, the TRBD2 call by TCRdb cannot be tested. The CDR3 is made up of 17 amino acids. CDR1 is SGHTA, CDR2 FQGNSA, per germline. CDR3 protein: CASSLAGTSGGAYEQYF.

The chain joins TRBV7-6 to TRBJ2-3; TCRdb designates TRBD1, a call that cannot be tested without DNA. Germline values: CDR1 SGHVS, CDR2 FNYEAQ. CDR3 length equals 15 residues. The CDR3 sequence is CASSLGGIYTDTQYF.